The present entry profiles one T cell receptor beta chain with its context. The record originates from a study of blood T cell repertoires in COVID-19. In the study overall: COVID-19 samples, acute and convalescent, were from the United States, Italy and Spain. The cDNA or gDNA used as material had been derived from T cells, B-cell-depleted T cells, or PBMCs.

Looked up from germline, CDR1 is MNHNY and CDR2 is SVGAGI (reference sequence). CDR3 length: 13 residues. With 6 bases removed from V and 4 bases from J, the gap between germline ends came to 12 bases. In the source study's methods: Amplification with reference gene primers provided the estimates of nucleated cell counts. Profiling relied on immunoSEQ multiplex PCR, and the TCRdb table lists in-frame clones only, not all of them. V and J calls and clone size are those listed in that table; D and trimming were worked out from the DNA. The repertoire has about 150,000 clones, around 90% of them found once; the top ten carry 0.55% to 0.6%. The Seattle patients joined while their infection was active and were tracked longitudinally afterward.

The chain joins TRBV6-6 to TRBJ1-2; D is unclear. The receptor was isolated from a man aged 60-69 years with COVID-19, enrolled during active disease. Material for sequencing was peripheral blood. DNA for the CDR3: TGTGCCAGCAGAGTGGACTTCTCCTATGGCTACACCTTC. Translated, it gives CASRVDFSYGYTF.